This T cell receptor beta chain was captured by sequencing in a study of cytomegalovirus exposure and HLA in healthy donors. Background on the study: An analysis done earlier identified about 120 million unique TCR beta sequences from about 179 million T cells.

In the PCR, 60 Vbeta and 13 Jbeta primers were used. Libraries were prepared by immunoSEQ multiplex PCR; TCRdb keeps only in-frame clonotypes and omits some of them. This sample yields around 67,000 clones, of which approximately 78% are seen a single time; 7.5% to 9% belongs to the top ten. This CDR3 is 14 amino acids long. Germline CDR1 is MNHNS and CDR2 is SASEGT. Trimming removed 7 bases from V and 10 bases from J, with 20 bases in between. The gene calls are TRBV6-1 and TRBJ1-5; a possible D gene is TRBD1 (5 bases). Sequenced material: PBMCs. The receptor was isolated from a man between 18 and 29 years old in good health and CMV-seropositive. The chain's CDR3 is CASNGHAGSSPQHF. CDR3 nucleotide sequence: TGTGCCAGCAACGGACACGCCGGGTCCTCCCCCCAGCATTTT.